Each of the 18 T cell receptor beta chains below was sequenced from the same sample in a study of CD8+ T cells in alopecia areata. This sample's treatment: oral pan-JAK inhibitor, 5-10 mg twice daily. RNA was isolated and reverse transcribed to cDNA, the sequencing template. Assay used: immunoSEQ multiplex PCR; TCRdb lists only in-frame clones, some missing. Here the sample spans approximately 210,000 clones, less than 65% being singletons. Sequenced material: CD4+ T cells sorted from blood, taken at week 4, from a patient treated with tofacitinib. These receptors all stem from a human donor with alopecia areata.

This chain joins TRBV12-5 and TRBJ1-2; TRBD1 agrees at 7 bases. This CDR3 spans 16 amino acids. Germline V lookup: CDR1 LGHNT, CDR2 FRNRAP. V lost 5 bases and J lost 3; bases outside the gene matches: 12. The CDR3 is CASGQRHRGSDYGYTF. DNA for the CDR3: TGTGCTAGTGGTCAAAGACACAGGGGTTCGGACTATGGCTACACCTTC. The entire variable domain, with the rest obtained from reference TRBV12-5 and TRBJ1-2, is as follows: DARVTQTPRHKVTEMGQEVTMRCQPILGHNTVFWYRQTMMQGLELLAYFRNRAPLDDSGMPKDRFSAEMPDATLATLKIQPSEPRDSAVYFCASGQRHRGSDYGYTFGSGTRLTVV.

Here the CDR3 DNA reads TGCGCCAGCAGCTCCTTCGACAGTTACGAGCAGTACTTC. Protein product: CASSSFDSYEQYF. The V and J genes are TRBV5-1 and TRBJ2-7; a possible D gene is TRBD1 (5 bases). The CDR3 loop spans 13 amino acids. In germline, CDR1 is SGHRS, CDR2 YFSETQ. Trimming left V 3 bases short and J 4 bases short, with 11 bases between. The complete variable domain, with remaining parts taken from reference TRBV5-1 and TRBJ2-7, reads KAGVTQTPRYLIKTRGQQVTLSCSPISGHRSVSWYQQTPGQGLQFLFEYFSETQRNKGNFPGRFSGRQFSNSRSEMNVSTLELGDSALYLCASSSFDSYEQYFGPGTRLTVT.

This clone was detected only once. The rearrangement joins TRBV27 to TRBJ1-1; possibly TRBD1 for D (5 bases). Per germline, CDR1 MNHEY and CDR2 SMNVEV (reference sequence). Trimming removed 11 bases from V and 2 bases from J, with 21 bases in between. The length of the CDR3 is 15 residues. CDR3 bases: TGTGCCTCCAGCGTCCGGACACCGGCAAACACTGAAGCTTTCTTT. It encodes CASSVRTPANTEAFF.

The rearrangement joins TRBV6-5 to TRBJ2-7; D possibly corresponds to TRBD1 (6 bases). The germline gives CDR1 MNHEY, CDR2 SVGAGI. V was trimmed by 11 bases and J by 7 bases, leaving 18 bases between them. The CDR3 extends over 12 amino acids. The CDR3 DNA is TGTGCCGCCGGCCGACAGGTTGGAGAGCAGTACTTC. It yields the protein CAAGRQVGEQYF.

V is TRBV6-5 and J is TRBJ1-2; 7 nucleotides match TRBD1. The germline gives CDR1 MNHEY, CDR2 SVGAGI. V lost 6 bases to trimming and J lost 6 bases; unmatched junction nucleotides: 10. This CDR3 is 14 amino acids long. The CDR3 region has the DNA TGTGCCAGCAGCCGCCAGCCAGGGGGGCATGGCTACACCTTC. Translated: CASSRQPGGHGYTF.

CDR3 amino acids: CASIDTAGPQHF. CDR3 nucleotides: TGTGCCAGCATTGATACAGCGGGGCCCCAGCATTTT. The chain employs TRBV6-6 and TRBJ1-5; D remains unclear. V was clipped by 7 bases and J by 9 bases, with 13 bases between them. CDR3 length equals 12 residues. In germline, CDR1 is MNHNY, CDR2 SVGAGI (reference sequence).

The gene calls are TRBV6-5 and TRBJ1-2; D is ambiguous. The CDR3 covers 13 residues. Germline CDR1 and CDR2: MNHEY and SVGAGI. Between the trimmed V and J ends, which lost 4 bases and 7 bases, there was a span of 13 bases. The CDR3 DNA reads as TGTGCCAGCAGTTTCCGTGGCAAGGTTGGCTACACCTTC. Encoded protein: CASSFRGKVGYTF.

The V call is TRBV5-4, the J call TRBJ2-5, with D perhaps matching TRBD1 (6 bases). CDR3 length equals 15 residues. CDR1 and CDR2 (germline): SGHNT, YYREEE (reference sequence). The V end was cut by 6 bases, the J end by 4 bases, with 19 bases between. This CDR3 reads CASTLQTGKRETQYF. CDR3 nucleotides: TGTGCCAGCACCCTCCAAACAGGGAAAAGAGAGACCCAGTACTTC.

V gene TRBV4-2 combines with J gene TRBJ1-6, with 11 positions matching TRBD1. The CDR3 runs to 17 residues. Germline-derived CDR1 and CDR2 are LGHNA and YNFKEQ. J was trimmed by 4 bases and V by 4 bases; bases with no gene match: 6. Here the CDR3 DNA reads TGTGCCAGCAGCCCAAAGGGACAGGGGGTTTATAATTCACCCCTCCACTTT. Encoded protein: CASSPKGQGVYNSPLHF.

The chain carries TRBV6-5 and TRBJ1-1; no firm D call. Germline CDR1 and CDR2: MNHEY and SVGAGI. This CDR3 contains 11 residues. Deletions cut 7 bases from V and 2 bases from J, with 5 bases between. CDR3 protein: CASIGNTEAFF. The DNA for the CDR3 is TGTGCCAGCATCGGAAACACTGAAGCTTTCTTT.

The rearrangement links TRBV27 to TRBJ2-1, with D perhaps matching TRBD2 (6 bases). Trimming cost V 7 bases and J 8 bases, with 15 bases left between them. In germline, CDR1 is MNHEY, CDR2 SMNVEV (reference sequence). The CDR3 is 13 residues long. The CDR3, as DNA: TGTGCCAGCATGGGGGGTATGTCGGATGAGCAGTTCTTC. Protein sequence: CASMGGMSDEQFF.

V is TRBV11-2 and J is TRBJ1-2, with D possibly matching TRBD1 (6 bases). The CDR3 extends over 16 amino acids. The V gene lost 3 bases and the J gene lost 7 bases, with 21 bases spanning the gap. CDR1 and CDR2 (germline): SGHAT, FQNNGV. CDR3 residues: CASSLPPGGQKVGYTF. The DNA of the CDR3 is TGTGCCAGCAGCTTGCCTCCGGGGGGGCAGAAGGTTGGCTACACCTTC.

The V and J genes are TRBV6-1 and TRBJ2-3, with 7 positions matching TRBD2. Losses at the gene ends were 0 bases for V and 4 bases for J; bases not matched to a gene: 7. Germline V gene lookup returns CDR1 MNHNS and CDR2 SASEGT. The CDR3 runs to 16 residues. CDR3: CASSEAERGGADTQYF. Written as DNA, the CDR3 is TGTGCCAGCAGTGAAGCGGAGCGGGGTGGGGCAGATACGCAGTATTTT.

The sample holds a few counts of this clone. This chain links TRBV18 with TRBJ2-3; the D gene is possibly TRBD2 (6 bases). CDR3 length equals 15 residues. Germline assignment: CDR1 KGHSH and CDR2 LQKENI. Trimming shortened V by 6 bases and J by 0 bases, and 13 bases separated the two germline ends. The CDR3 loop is CASSPVGGSTDTQYF. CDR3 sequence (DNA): TGTGCCAGCTCCCCTGTTGGAGGGAGCACAGATACGCAGTATTTT.

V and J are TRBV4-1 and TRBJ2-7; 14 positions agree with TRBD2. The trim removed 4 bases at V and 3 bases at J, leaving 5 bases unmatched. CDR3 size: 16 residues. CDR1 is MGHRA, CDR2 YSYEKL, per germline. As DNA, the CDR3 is TGCGCCAGCAGCCCCGGACTAGCGGGGGGCAACTACGAGCAGTACTTC. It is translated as CASSPGLAGGNYEQYF.

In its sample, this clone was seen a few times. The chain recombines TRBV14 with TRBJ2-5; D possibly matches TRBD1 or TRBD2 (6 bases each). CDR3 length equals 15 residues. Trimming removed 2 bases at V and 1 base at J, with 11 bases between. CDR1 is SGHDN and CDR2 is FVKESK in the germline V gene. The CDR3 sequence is CASSQPRGPQETQYF. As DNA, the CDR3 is TGTGCCAGCAGCCAACCACGGGGGCCCCAAGAGACCCAGTACTTC.

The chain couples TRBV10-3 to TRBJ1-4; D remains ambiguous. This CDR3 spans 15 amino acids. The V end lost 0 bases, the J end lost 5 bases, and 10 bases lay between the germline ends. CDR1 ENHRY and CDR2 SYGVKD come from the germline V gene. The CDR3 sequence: CAISESRGGNEKLFF. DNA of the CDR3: TGTGCCATCAGTGAGTCTCGAGGAGGGAATGAAAAACTGTTTTTT.

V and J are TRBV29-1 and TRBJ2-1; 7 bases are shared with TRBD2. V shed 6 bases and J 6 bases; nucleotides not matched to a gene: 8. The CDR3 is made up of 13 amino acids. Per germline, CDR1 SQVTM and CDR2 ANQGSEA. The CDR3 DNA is TGCAGCGTGGGGGGGGGACCCCCCAATGAGCAGTTCTTC. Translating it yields CSVGGGPPNEQFF.